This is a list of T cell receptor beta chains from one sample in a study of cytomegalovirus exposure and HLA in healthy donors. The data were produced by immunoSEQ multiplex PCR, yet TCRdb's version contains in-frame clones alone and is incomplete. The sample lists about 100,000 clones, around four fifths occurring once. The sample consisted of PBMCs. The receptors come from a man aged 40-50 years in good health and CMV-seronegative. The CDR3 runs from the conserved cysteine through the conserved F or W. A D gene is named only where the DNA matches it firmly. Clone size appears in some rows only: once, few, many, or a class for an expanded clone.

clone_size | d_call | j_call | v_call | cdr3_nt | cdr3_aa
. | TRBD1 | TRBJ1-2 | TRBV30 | TGTGCCTGGAGTGTACTGGACAGGGGGACGGGCTACACCTTC | CAWSVLDRGTGYTF
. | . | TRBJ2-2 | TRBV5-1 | TGCGCCAGCAGCTGGACAGTCCCCGGGGAGCTGTTTTTT | CASSWTVPGELFF
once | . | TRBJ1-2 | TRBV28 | TGTGCCAGCAGTGCAGGGGACGGTAACTATGGCTACACCTTC | CASSAGDGNYGYTF
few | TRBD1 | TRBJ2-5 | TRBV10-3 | TGTGCCATCAGTGGGGGACAGGGCAGGGGGGCCCAGTACTTC | CAISGGQGRGAQYF
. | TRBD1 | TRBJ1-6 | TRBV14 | TGTGCCAGCAGCCAGAACAGGGGGCATAATTCACCCCTCCACTTT | CASSQNRGHNSPLHF
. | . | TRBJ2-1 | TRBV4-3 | TGCGCCAGCAGCCAAGACGGGGGTGAGCAGTTCTTC | CASSQDGGEQFF
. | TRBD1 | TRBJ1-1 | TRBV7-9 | TGTGCCAGCAGCTGGGGACAGTCGAACACTGAAGCTTTCTTT | CASSWGQSNTEAFF
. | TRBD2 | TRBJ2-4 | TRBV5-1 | TGCGCCAGCAGCTTGGGTGGGCGGGGGTCTCAGTACTTC | CASSLGGRGSQYF
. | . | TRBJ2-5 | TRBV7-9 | TGTTCCAGCAGCCCCCCGCGCAAAGAGACCCAGTACTTC | CSSSPPRKETQYF
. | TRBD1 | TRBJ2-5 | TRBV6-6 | TGTGCCAGCAAAGTTCGGACAGGGGGCAGGGAGACCCAGTACTTC | CASKVRTGGRETQYF
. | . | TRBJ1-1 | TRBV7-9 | TGTGCCAGCAGCTTAGGAGGGGGTACTGAAGCTTTCTTT | CASSLGGGTEAFF
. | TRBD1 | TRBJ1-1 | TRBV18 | TGTGCCAGCTCACCTGGACAGGCGAACACTGAAGCTTTCTTT | CASSPGQANTEAFF
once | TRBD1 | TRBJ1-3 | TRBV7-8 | TGTGCCAGCAGCTTTACTCCGGGACAGGGAAGAGGAAACACCATATATTTT | CASSFTPGQGRGNTIYF
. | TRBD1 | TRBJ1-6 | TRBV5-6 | TGTGCCAGCAGCCTCGGACAGGGCGATTCACCCCTCCACTTT | CASSLGQGDSPLHF
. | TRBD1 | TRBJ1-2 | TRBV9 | TGTGCCAGCAGCGTTTGGGACAGCGATAACTATGGCTACACCTTC | CASSVWDSDNYGYTF
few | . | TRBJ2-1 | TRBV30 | TGTGCCCGTGGACTTTCCAATGAGCAGTTCTTC | CARGLSNEQFF
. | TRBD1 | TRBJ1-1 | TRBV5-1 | TGCGCCAGCAGCGGACAGGAAAACACTGAAGCTTTCTTT | CASSGQENTEAFF
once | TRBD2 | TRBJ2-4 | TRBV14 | TGTGCCAGCAGCCAAGGTCGGGGACTACGCAAAAACATTCAGTACTTC | CASSQGRGLRKNIQYF
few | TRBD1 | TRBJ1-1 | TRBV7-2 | TGTGCCAGCAGCACACGGAGGACAGGTGCCTTTGAAGCTTTCTTT | CASSTRRTGAFEAFF
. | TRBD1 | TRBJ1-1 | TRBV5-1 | TGCGCCAGCAGCTCCGGGACAGAAAACACTGAAGCTTTCTTT | CASSSGTENTEAFF
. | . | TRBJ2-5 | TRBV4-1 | TGCGCCAGCAGCCAAGCCTTTTGGGGGGACCAAGAGACCCAGTACTTC | CASSQAFWGDQETQYF
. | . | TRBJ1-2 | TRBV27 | TGTGCCAGCAGTTTATGGGGGGAAGGCTATGGCTACACCTTC | CASSLWGEGYGYTF
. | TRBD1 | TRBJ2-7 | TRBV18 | TGTGCCAGCTCTCCCGGACAGGGGATTACCTACGAGCAGTACTTC | CASSPGQGITYEQYF
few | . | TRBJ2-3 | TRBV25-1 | TGTGCCAGCAGTTCACTAGCAGCTGATACGCAGTATTTT | CASSSLAADTQYF
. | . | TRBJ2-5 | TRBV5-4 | TGTGCCAGCAGCTCACAGGGCGCTCAAGAGACCCAGTACTTC | CASSSQGAQETQYF
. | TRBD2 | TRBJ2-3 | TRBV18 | TGTGCCAGCTCACTTGGACTAGTCCGGACAGATACGCAGTATTTT | CASSLGLVRTDTQYF
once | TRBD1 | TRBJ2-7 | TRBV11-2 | TGTGCCAGCAGCGCTGGACAGGGGTCCTATGACGAGCAGTACTTC | CASSAGQGSYDEQYF
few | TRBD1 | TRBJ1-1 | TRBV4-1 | TGCGCCAGCAGCCTACGACAGGGGGCTAACACTGAAGCTTTCTTT | CASSLRQGANTEAFF
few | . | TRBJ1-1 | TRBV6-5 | TGTGCCAGCAGTTACTCGAAACAGGGCGGAACTGAAGCTTTCTTT | CASSYSKQGGTEAFF
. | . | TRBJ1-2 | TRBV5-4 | TGTGCCAGCAGCGCTGGCCACTATGGCTACACCTTC | CASSAGHYGYTF
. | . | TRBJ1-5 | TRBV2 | TGTGCCAGCACCAGGTCGGTGGCTCAGCCCCAGCATTTT | CASTRSVAQPQHF
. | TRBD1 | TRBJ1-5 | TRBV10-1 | TGCGCCAGCAGGTCAGGGGGTCCCCTAATGTGGGCCCAGCATTTT | CASRSGGPLMWAQHF
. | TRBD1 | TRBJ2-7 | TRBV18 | TGTGCCAGCTCATCAGGACAGGGCTCGGACGAGCAGTACTTC | CASSSGQGSDEQYF
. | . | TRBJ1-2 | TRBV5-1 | TGCGCCAGCAGCGAGTCAAACTATGGCTACACCTTC | CASSESNYGYTF
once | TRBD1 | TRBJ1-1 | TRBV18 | TGTGCCAGCTCACCGCTGACGGGACAGGGGGGGACTGAAGCTTTCTTT | CASSPLTGQGGTEAFF
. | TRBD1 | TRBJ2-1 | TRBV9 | TGTGCCAGCAGCTTAACCTCGGGACAGGGAGCTCGGAATGAGCAGTTCTTC | CASSLTSGQGARNEQFF
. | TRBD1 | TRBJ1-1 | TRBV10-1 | TGCGCCAGCAGACCGGGGGACAGGGGGACTGAAGCTTTCTTT | CASRPGDRGTEAFF
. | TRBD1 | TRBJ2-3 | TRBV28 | TGTGCCAGCAGGACAGGGGCTTCGGGCACAGATACGCAGTATTTT | CASRTGASGTDTQYF
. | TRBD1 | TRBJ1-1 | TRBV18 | TGTGCCAGCTCCCCGGGGACAGGGGCGAGTTCTGCTTTCTTT | CASSPGTGASSAFF
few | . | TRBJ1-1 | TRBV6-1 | TGTGCCAGCAGTGAATCTCTGGGGGGTTACGCTGAAGCTTTCTTT | CASSESLGGYAEAFF
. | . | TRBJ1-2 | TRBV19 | TGTGCCAGTAGCCATGACGCCTTGGCGGGCTATGGCTACACCTTC | CASSHDALAGYGYTF
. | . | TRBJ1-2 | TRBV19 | TGTGCCAGTAGTGGAGGTGTGAGGGGCTACACCTTC | CASSGGVRGYTF
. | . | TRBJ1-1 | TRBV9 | TGTGCCAGCAGCGGCACAGGGAGCTTAAACACTGAAGCTTTCTTT | CASSGTGSLNTEAFF
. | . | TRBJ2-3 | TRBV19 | TGTGCCAGTAGCGTCACAGATACGCAGTATTTT | CASSVTDTQYF
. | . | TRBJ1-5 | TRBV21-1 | TGTGCCAGCAGCAAAGAAGGCTTCAGGTGTCAGCCCCAGCATTTT | CASSKEGFRCQPQHF
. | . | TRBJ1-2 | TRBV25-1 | TGTGCCAGCAGTGCATCTGCGGGATCGAGGGAGGGCTACACCTTC | CASSASAGSREGYTF
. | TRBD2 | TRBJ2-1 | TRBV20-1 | TGCAGTGCTAAAGCGGGGGTTGAGCAGTTCTTC | CSAKAGVEQFF
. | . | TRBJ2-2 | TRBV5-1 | TGCGCCAGCAGCGTTGGGACAACGAACACCGGGGAGCTGTTTTTT | CASSVGTTNTGELFF
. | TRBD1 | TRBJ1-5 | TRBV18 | TGTGCCAGCTCATCGTTCGACAGGGTTCTCAATCAGCCCCAGCATTTT | CASSSFDRVLNQPQHF
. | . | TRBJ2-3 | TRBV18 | TGTGCCAGCTCACCGTCGGTCACAGATACGCAGTATTTT | CASSPSVTDTQYF